Presented here are 28 T cell receptor beta chains from one specimen sequenced in a study of blood T cell repertoires in COVID-19. Libraries were prepared by immunoSEQ multiplex PCR; TCRdb keeps only in-frame clonotypes and omits some of them. The data show under 400,000 clones, roughly 90% seen once. Sequencing was performed on peripheral blood. The receptor source for this set is a woman aged 55 to 70 with COVID-19, enrolled during active disease.

The chain recombines TRBV19 with TRBJ1-2; no clear D gene. The germline V and J ends were trimmed by 9 bases and 3 bases, with 14 bases remaining between them. This CDR3 is 13 amino acids long. Germline V gives CDR1 LNHDA, CDR2 SQIVND (reference sequence). The CDR3 spells CASQEGNYYGYTF. The DNA for the CDR3 is TGTGCCAGCCAGGAGGGAAATTACTATGGCTACACCTTC.

The rearrangement links TRBV11-2 to TRBJ1-6; 7 positions match TRBD1. The CDR3 length is 15 residues. V was pared by 1 base and J by 7 bases, with 4 bases of the junction left unmatched. CDR1 is SGHAT and CDR2 is FQNNGV in the germline V gene. CDR3 residues: CASSLVPRGNSPLHF. CDR3 DNA sequence: TGTGCCAGCAGCTTAGTACCCAGGGGGAATTCACCCCTCCACTTT.

About this clone itself: This specimen includes other DNA sequences encoding the same CDR3. The V and J genes are TRBV5-1 and TRBJ2-3, with 10 bases that match TRBD1. CDR3 length: 16 amino acids. The V and J ends lost 0 bases and 0 bases, in that order; junction bases with no gene match: 1. The germline V gene has CDR1 SGHRS and CDR2 YFSETQ. As DNA, the CDR3 is TGCGCCAGCAGCTTGGGGGGACAGGGGAGCACAGATACGCAGTATTTT. Translated: CASSLGGQGSTDTQYF.

This clone is a singleton in its sample. V usage is TRBV6-4 and J usage is TRBJ1-2, with 11 bases lining up with TRBD1. Germline V gene lookup returns CDR1 MRHNA and CDR2 SNTAGT. This CDR3 comprises 15 residues. V was pared by 6 bases and J by 8 bases, with 11 bases of the junction left unmatched. In nucleotides, the CDR3 is TGTGCCAGCAGGGCATTGGGACAGGGGGATGGCGGCTACACCTTC. It codes for CASRALGQGDGGYTF.

This clone has just a few counts. The chain combines TRBV11-1 with TRBJ1-6; possibly TRBD1 for D (5 bases). This CDR3 comprises 15 residues. The germline gives CDR1 SGHAT, CDR2 FQDESV (reference sequence). V lost 5 bases and J lost 9, with 17 bases in between. The CDR3 nucleotides are TGTGCCAGCAGCCCCCTTGGGGGGAGAGGTTCACCCCTCCACTTT. This sequence encodes CASSPLGGRGSPLHF. Using reference TRBV11-1 and TRBJ1-6 for the parts outside the CDR3, the full variable domain is EAEVAQSPRYKITEKSQAVAFWCDPISGHATLYWYRQILGQGPELLVQFQDESVVDDSQLPKDRFSAERLKGVDSTLKIQPAELGDSAMYLCASSPLGGRGSPLHFGNGTRLTVT.

The chain is built from TRBV7-9 and TRBJ2-7, with TRBD1 matching over 9 bases. The CDR3 is made up of 16 amino acids. Germline-derived CDR1 and CDR2 are SEHNR and FQNEAQ (reference sequence). The J segment lost 1 base and the V segment lost 8 bases, leaving 12 bases of the junction unmatched. CDR3 in DNA: TGTGCCAGCGGATCTTCCGGGACAGGGTTATCCTACGAGCAGTACTTC. This encodes CASGSSGTGLSYEQYF.

V gene TRBV28 combines with J gene TRBJ1-3; TRBD1 is a possible D gene (6 bases). From germline, CDR1 is MDHEN and CDR2 SYDVKM. This CDR3 spans 15 amino acids. V was trimmed by 4 bases and J by 2 bases, leaving 12 bases between them. The CDR3 DNA sequence: TGTGCCAGCAGTTCGGACAGAATCCCTGGAAACACCATATATTTT. Translation gives CASSSDRIPGNTIYF.

The genes are TRBV6-1 and TRBJ1-5; 7 bases fit TRBD1. The CDR3 is 16 amino acids. After removal of 1 base from V and 7 bases from J, the junction contained 10 bases not matched to a gene. Germline V lookup: CDR1 MNHNS, CDR2 SASEGT. CDR3 sequence: CASSEDFQGGGQPQHF. CDR3 sequence (DNA): TGTGCCAGCAGTGAAGATTTTCAGGGGGGTGGCCAGCCCCAGCATTTT.

The V and J genes are TRBV11-3 and TRBJ2-5; 7 bases match TRBD1. The CDR3 spans 14 residues. Germline values: CDR1 SGHNT, CDR2 YENEEA. The ends lost 3 bases at V and 2 bases at J; junction bases unmatched: 3. For the CDR3, the DNA is TGTGCCAGCAGCTTCGGGACAGCACAAGAGACCCAGTACTTC. Amino acid sequence: CASSFGTAQETQYF.

This chain connects TRBV4-2 to TRBJ2-3, with 8 bases aligning to TRBD2. The length of the CDR3 is 16 residues. Per the germline V gene, CDR1 is LGHNA and CDR2 is YNFKEQ. V lost 1 base and J lost 1; bases outside the gene matches: 4. In DNA, the CDR3 is TGTGCCAGCAGCCAAGCAGCGGGGGACCGCACAGATACGCAGTATTTT. This translates into CASSQAAGDRTDTQYF.

The rearrangement joins TRBV19 to TRBJ2-3, with 10 bases aligning to TRBD2. V lost 6 bases to trimming and J lost 0 bases; unmatched junction nucleotides: 6. CDR3 length: 16 amino acids. Germline V gene data show CDR1 as LNHDA and CDR2 as SQIVND (reference sequence). The CDR3 DNA follows: TGTGCCAGTAGCCGAAGCGGGGGGGCAAGCACAGATACGCAGTATTTT. It codes for CASSRSGGASTDTQYF. The whole variable domain, remainder taken from reference TRBV19 and TRBJ2-3, is DGGITQSPKYLFRKEGQNVTLSCEQNLNHDAMYWYRQDPGQGLRLIYYSQIVNDFQKGDIAEGYSVSREKKESFPLTVTSAQKNPTAFYLCASSRSGGASTDTQYFGPGTRLTVL.

The V call is TRBV5-4, the J call TRBJ1-5, with D maybe TRBD1 (5 bases). V was cut by 2 bases and J by 2 bases, with 8 bases left in between. This CDR3 spans 14 amino acids. Per germline, CDR1 SGHNT and CDR2 YYREEE (reference sequence). The CDR3 region has the DNA TGTGCCAGCAGCTTTCAAGGGGGCAATCAGCCCCAGCATTTT. As protein: CASSFQGGNQPQHF.

The rearrangement joins TRBV6-5 to TRBJ1-1, with no clear D. This CDR3 is built from 14 residues. Germline V gene data show CDR1 as MNHEY and CDR2 as SVGAGI. The V end lost 2 bases, the J end lost 1 base, and 8 bases lay between the germline ends. CDR3 residues: CASSYGIPNTEAFF. CDR3 DNA sequence: TGTGCCAGCAGTTACGGCATCCCGAACACTGAAGCTTTCTTT.

This sequence joins TRBV6-5 and TRBJ2-7, with 7 nucleotides matching TRBD1. CDR3 length equals 13 residues. V was pared by 3 bases and J by 7 bases, with 6 bases of the junction left unmatched. The V gene's germline CDR1 is MNHEY and CDR2 SVGAGI. The CDR3: CASSYNRGTEQYF. The DNA for the CDR3 is TGTGCCAGCAGTTATAACAGGGGTACAGAGCAGTACTTC.

This chain connects TRBV7-2 to TRBJ2-7; 7 bases are shared with TRBD1. Germline V gene lookup returns CDR1 SGHTA and CDR2 FQGNSA. J lost 3 bases, V lost 0 bases, and 5 bases had no gene match. This CDR3 is 15 amino acids long. CDR3 nucleotides: TGTGCCAGCAGCTTAGCCGGGACAGACTACTACGAGCAGTACTTC. Translating gives CASSLAGTDYYEQYF.

The rearrangement uses TRBV5-1 and TRBJ1-2; D perhaps matches TRBD1 (5 bases). V lost 2 bases to trimming and J lost 4 bases, with 12 bases between them. There are 14 residues in the CDR3. Germline values: CDR1 SGHRS, CDR2 YFSETQ. The CDR3 loop reads CASSLGEGPYGYTF. CDR3 bases: TGCGCCAGCAGCTTAGGGGAGGGCCCCTATGGCTACACCTTC.

This clone appeared many times. The rearrangement uses TRBV7-8 and TRBJ2-7, with TRBD2 matching over 12 bases. V was pared by 5 bases and J by 7 bases, with 9 bases of the junction left unmatched. In germline, CDR1 is SGHVS, CDR2 FQNEAQ. This CDR3 contains 15 residues. The CDR3 DNA sequence: TGTGCCAGCAGCGCCGCGACTAGCGGGGGTTGGGAGCAGTACTTC. It translates to CASSAATSGGWEQYF.

There are a few counts of this clone. This chain links TRBV13 with TRBJ1-1, with 9 bases lining up with TRBD1. J lost 6 bases, V lost 5 bases, and 4 bases had no gene match. The CDR3 sequence is 13 residues long. Germline V gives CDR1 PRHDT, CDR2 FYEKMQ (reference sequence). The CDR3 DNA sequence: TGTGCCAGCAGCGTGGGACAGGGTGCTGAAGCTTTCTTT. Encoded protein: CASSVGQGAEAFF.

The J gene is TRBJ2-3, the V gene TRBV4-2; 12 bases map to TRBD2. Germline lookup yields CDR1 LGHNA and CDR2 YNFKEQ. The CDR3 covers 16 residues. V lost 1 base to trimming and J lost 1 base; unmatched junction nucleotides: 0. CDR3 loop: CASSQGTSGGTDTQYF. CDR3 coding DNA: TGTGCCAGCAGCCAAGGGACTAGCGGGGGCACAGATACGCAGTATTTT.

The genes are TRBV29-1 and TRBJ2-3; 9 positions match TRBD1. From germline, CDR1 is SQVTM and CDR2 ANQGSEA. The CDR3 covers 13 residues. V gave up 4 bases and J gave up 4 bases; unmatched junction bases: 3. CDR3 residues: CSVGGQGSDTQYF. The CDR3 nucleotides read TGCAGCGTTGGTGGACAGGGGTCAGATACGCAGTATTTT.

A note on this clone: The same CDR3 is also encoded by other DNA sequences in this sample. The V and J genes are TRBV20-1 and TRBJ1-1; no definite D call. V lost 3 bases and J lost 2, with 7 bases in between. The CDR3 extends over 12 amino acids. The germline V gene has CDR1 DFQATT and CDR2 SNEGSKA (reference sequence). The CDR3 DNA is TGCAGTGCTAGTCGGGGAAACACTGAAGCTTTCTTT. Translated: CSASRGNTEAFF.

V is TRBV6-6 and J is TRBJ1-5; 11 bases are a match to TRBD1. V was clipped by 0 bases and J by 4 bases; unmatched bases: 2. Germline CDR1 is MNHNY and CDR2 is SVGAGI (reference sequence). The length of the CDR3 is 16 residues. CDR3 nucleotides: TGTGCCAGCAGTTACTCGGGGACAGGGGGAAATCAGCCCCAGCATTTT. This encodes CASSYSGTGGNQPQHF.

The genes are TRBV27 and TRBJ1-1; weak D call: TRBD1 (5 bases). The V gene lost 6 bases and the J gene lost 3 bases, with 11 bases spanning the gap. CDR1 and CDR2 (germline): MNHEY, SMNVEV (reference sequence). The CDR3 totals 13 residues. CDR3 bases: TGTGCCAGCAGGGGCAGGGAGGACACTGAAGCTTTCTTT. This gives the protein CASRGREDTEAFF.

CDR3 in DNA: TGTGCCAGCAGCATATTACAGGGTCACGGGTATAATTCACCCCTCCACTTT. The encoded protein is CASSILQGHGYNSPLHF. The gene calls are TRBV5-4 and TRBJ1-6, with D possibly TRBD1 on 6 matching bases. V lost 4 bases to trimming and J lost 4 bases, with 18 bases between them. This CDR3 has 17 residues. Germline CDR1 SGHNT, CDR2 YYREEE (reference sequence).

The V call is TRBV6-4, the J call TRBJ1-5, with TRBD1 matching 7 bases. Germline V lookup: CDR1 MRHNA, CDR2 SNTAGT. V was pared by 6 bases and J by 0 bases, with 5 bases of the junction left unmatched. The CDR3 loop spans 15 amino acids. CDR3 in amino acids: CASRGQCYSNQPQHF. The CDR3 coding sequence is TGTGCCAGCAGGGGACAGTGCTATAGCAATCAGCCCCAGCATTTT.

DNA of the CDR3: TGTGCCAGCAGCTCTGATGAGAGAGGCTACACCTTC. Translation: CASSSDERGYTF. The chain is built from TRBV7-9 and TRBJ1-2; no firm D call. Trimming took 4 bases from V and 8 from J, leaving 11 bases between them. Per the germline V gene, CDR1 is SEHNR and CDR2 is FQNEAQ (reference sequence). This CDR3 spans 12 amino acids.

CDR3 sequence (DNA): TGTGCCAGTAGTCCACCAACAGGGGAGGAGACCCAGTACTTC. Its protein product is CASSPPTGEETQYF. V usage is TRBV19 and J usage is TRBJ2-5; 7 bases align to TRBD1. The CDR3 length is 14 residues. Germline V gene sequence: CDR1 LNHDA, CDR2 SQIVND (reference sequence). Trimming took 5 bases from V and 5 from J; bases not matched to a gene: 8.

Written as DNA, the CDR3 is TGTGCCAGCAGCCAACCGAGCGGGGGTAATGAAAAACTGTTTTTT. Encoded protein: CASSQPSGGNEKLFF. V usage is TRBV3-1 (or the pseudogene TRBV3-2) and J usage is TRBJ1-4; maybe TRBD1 (5 bases). CDR3 length: 15 amino acids. Between the trimmed V and J ends, which lost 2 bases and 4 bases, there was a span of 11 bases. Germline lookup yields CDR1 LGHDT and CDR2 YNNKEL (reference sequence).